What follows are 20 T cell receptor beta chains derived from one specimen sequenced in a study of T cell responses to AZD1222 COVID-19 vaccine (dated by TCRdb to 2020 to 2023). The time point label corresponds to: baseline before first vaccination. The library was built by means of the immunoSEQ multiplex PCR assay. Entries here come from immuneACCESS through TCRdb and include only in-frame sequences with V and J called. Some clones fail to appear in such tables; in the studies checked, an unresolved V gene covers under half of the shortfall, and the cause of the remainder is unknown. This sample's table carries over 120,000 clones. The ten largest clonotypes hold under 2.5% of the sample. The specimen was peripheral blood. Receptors were obtained from an adult in good health.

J is TRBJ2-2 and V is TRBV7-8; weak D call: TRBD1 (5 bases). Germline V gene data show CDR1 as SGHVS and CDR2 as FQNEAQ. This CDR3 is 16 amino acids long. V was cut by 4 bases and J by 2 bases, with 14 bases left in between. The CDR3 here is CASSSRTSINTGELFF. The DNA of the CDR3 is TGTGCCAGCAGCTCCCGGACAAGTATTAACACCGGGGAGCTGTTTTTT.

The rearrangement joins TRBV29-1 to TRBJ1-3; possibly TRBD1 for D (6 bases). The V gene lost 7 bases and the J gene lost 1 base, with 8 bases spanning the gap. The CDR3 runs 12 residues. Per the germline V gene, CDR1 is SQVTM and CDR2 is ANQGSEA. The CDR3: CSARGSGNTIYF. CDR3 sequence (DNA): TGCAGCGCTAGGGGGTCTGGAAACACCATATATTTT.

The chain combines TRBV3-1 (or the pseudogene TRBV3-2) with TRBJ1-1; perhaps TRBD1 as D (6 bases). This CDR3 is built from 15 residues. Trimming shortened V by 4 bases and J by 0 bases, and 12 bases separated the two germline ends. In germline, CDR1 is LGHDT, CDR2 YNNKEL (reference sequence). Here the CDR3 reads CASSPQDRMNTEAFF. The CDR3, as DNA: TGTGCCAGCAGCCCTCAAGACAGGATGAACACTGAAGCTTTCTTT.

The rearrangement uses TRBV6-1 and TRBJ2-4; D uncertain. The CDR3 consists of 16 residues. The V and J ends lost 1 base and 0 bases respectively, with 10 bases between them. Germline assignment: CDR1 MNHNS and CDR2 SASEGT. CDR3 bases: TGTGCCAGCAGTGAAGGCCCGGCTAGAGCCAAAAACATTCAGTACTTC. Protein sequence: CASSEGPARAKNIQYF.

V usage is TRBV4-1 and J usage is TRBJ1-1; D is uncertain. From germline, CDR1 is MGHRA and CDR2 YSYEKL. This CDR3 is built from 13 residues. The V end was cut by 3 bases, the J end by 1 base, with 6 bases between. The CDR3 nucleotides are TGCGCCAGCAGCCAGGGGTCGAACACTGAAGCTTTCTTT. Translated, it gives CASSQGSNTEAFF.

This sequence joins TRBV5-6 and TRBJ2-7; the D gene could be TRBD1 or TRBD2 (7 bases each). The CDR3 is 17 amino acids. Germline-derived CDR1 and CDR2 are SGHDT and YYEEEE. Trimming cost V 0 bases and J 2 bases, with 18 bases left between them. CDR3 sequence reads: CASSLVFGGTETYEQYF. The DNA for the CDR3 is TGTGCCAGCAGCTTGGTATTCGGGGGGACAGAAACCTACGAGCAGTACTTC.

The rearrangement uses TRBV5-6 and TRBJ2-7; TRBD1 matches at 9 bases. The junction had 9 bases not matched to a gene; V was cut back by 6 bases and J by 2 bases. The germline gives CDR1 SGHDT, CDR2 YYEEEE. This CDR3 has 15 amino acids. The CDR3 DNA reads as TGTGCCAGCACCAAAGGACAGGGGAACGCCTACGAGCAGTACTTC. Translated: CASTKGQGNAYEQYF.

V is TRBV7-9 and J is TRBJ1-6; 9 nucleotides agree with TRBD1. The J segment lost 4 bases and the V segment lost 5 bases, leaving 9 bases of the junction unmatched. The CDR3 spans 17 residues. The germline CDR1 and CDR2 sequences are SEHNR and FQNEAQ (reference sequence). This chain's CDR3 is CASSTGQGIVYNSPLHF. The CDR3 DNA reads TGTGCCAGCAGCACCGGACAGGGGATTGTTTATAATTCACCCCTCCACTTT.

The chain carries TRBV5-1 and TRBJ2-5, with TRBD2 identical over 14 bases. Trimming removed 5 bases from V and 2 bases from J; junction bases left unmatched: 14. Per germline, CDR1 SGHRS and CDR2 YFSETQ. The CDR3 sequence is 19 residues long. In DNA form, the CDR3 reads TGCGCCAGCAGGCTTCACGGGACTAGCGGGGGACTTTTTCAAGAGACCCAGTACTTC. Its translation is CASRLHGTSGGLFQETQYF.

The rearrangement links TRBV3-1 (or the pseudogene TRBV3-2) to TRBJ1-5; D remains unclear. The CDR3 loop spans 13 amino acids. V was cut by 4 bases and J by 3 bases, with 7 bases left in between. CDR1 is LGHDT and CDR2 is YNNKEL in the germline V gene (reference sequence). CDR3 DNA: TGTGCCAGCAGCCCCAGAGTCAATCAGCCCCAGCATTTT. Translation gives CASSPRVNQPQHF.

The rearrangement uses TRBV30 and TRBJ1-4; TRBD1 might be the D (6 bases). This CDR3 is built from 13 residues. Germline assignment: CDR1 GTSNPN and CDR2 SVGIG (reference sequence). Trimming removed 2 bases at V and 6 bases at J, with 10 bases between. The CDR3 DNA reads TGTGCCTGGAGTAGGGCAGGGGATGAAAAACTGTTTTTT. Residues: CAWSRAGDEKLFF.

V gene TRBV2 combines with J gene TRBJ1-2; D uncertain. This CDR3 has 12 residues. V gave up 5 bases and J gave up 7 bases, with 11 bases separating them. Germline lookup yields CDR1 SNHLY and CDR2 FYNNEI. CDR3 in amino acids: CASSMRGGGYTF. The CDR3 DNA is TGTGCCAGCAGTATGCGGGGTGGTGGCTACACCTTC.

The genes are TRBV11-1 and TRBJ1-1; 7 bases are shared with TRBD1. CDR1 and CDR2 (germline): SGHAT, FQDESV (reference sequence). Trimming took 5 bases from V and 2 from J; bases not matched to a gene: 5. This CDR3 comprises 14 residues. CDR3: CASSPDRRNTEAFF. The CDR3 nucleotides read TGTGCCAGCAGCCCGGACAGGCGCAACACTGAAGCTTTCTTT.

The CDR3 sequence: CASSLGGGTGSEQYF. Here the CDR3 DNA reads TGCGCCAGCAGCTTGGGAGGGGGGACAGGCTCCGAGCAGTACTTC. This chain joins TRBV5-1 and TRBJ2-7; 8 bases agree with TRBD1. The germline gives CDR1 SGHRS, CDR2 YFSETQ. This CDR3 is built from 15 residues. The V and J ends lost 0 bases and 6 bases, in that order; junction bases with no gene match: 8.

The rearrangement joins TRBV7-9 to TRBJ2-7; D not resolved. Germline lookup yields CDR1 SEHNR and CDR2 FQNEAQ (reference sequence). V was pared by 5 bases and J by 1 base, with 9 bases between. This CDR3 contains 13 residues. DNA of the CDR3: TGTGCCAGCAGCCCTCCCCAGTCCTACGAGCAGTACTTC. As protein: CASSPPQSYEQYF.

The genes are TRBV19 and TRBJ1-3; D not resolved. The V gene's germline CDR1 is LNHDA and CDR2 SQIVND (reference sequence). The CDR3 has 13 residues. The germline V and J ends were trimmed by 1 base and 9 bases, with 10 bases remaining between them. CDR3 sequence reads: CASSIGGGSTIYF. The CDR3 coding sequence is TGTGCCAGTAGTATAGGAGGCGGGAGCACCATATATTTT.

V is TRBV6-5 and J is TRBJ2-2, with D unresolved. Between the trimmed V and J ends, which lost 7 bases and 3 bases, there was a span of 9 bases. The CDR3 spans 13 residues. Germline V lookup: CDR1 MNHEY, CDR2 SVGAGI. This CDR3 reads CASNPVYTGELFF. The CDR3 DNA reads TGTGCCAGCAATCCTGTTTACACCGGGGAGCTGTTTTTT.

V and J are TRBV28 and TRBJ1-2, with D perhaps TRBD1 (6 bases). CDR3 length: 13 residues. Germline lookup yields CDR1 MDHEN and CDR2 SYDVKM. V was clipped by 8 bases and J by 4 bases, with 14 bases between them. The CDR3 DNA is TGTGCCAGCTTGGGCAGGGGTCCCTATGGCTACACCTTC. This translates into CASLGRGPYGYTF.

This chain joins TRBV6-6 and TRBJ1-2, with D tentatively TRBD1 (6 bases). With 7 bases removed from V and 10 bases from J, the gap between germline ends came to 16 bases. The CDR3 is 12 residues long. Germline CDR1 is MNHNY and CDR2 is SVGAGI (reference sequence). CDR3 residues: CASTSGGGLYTF. The CDR3 bases are TGTGCCAGCACCTCCGGGGGGGGGCTCTACACCTTC.

J is TRBJ2-4 and V is TRBV6-5; TRBD2 is a possible D gene (5 bases). This CDR3 is 16 amino acids long. The germline gives CDR1 MNHEY, CDR2 SVGAGI. V gave up 2 bases and J gave up 5 bases, with 16 bases separating them. Written as DNA, the CDR3 is TGTGCCAGCAGTTACACGGTCGGGGTCGGGCAAAACATTCAGTACTTC. It is translated as CASSYTVGVGQNIQYF.